The rows below give T cell receptor beta chains drawn from one sample of a study of OX40 agonist ivuxolimab in advanced cancers. Sequencing was performed with immunoSEQ multiplex PCR; in TCRdb, only in-frame clones are kept and a portion is missing. The profile shows roughly 48,000 clones, around four fifths of them singletons. The specimen comprised CD4+ or CD8+ T cells sorted from blood, sampled in a trial of the OX40 agonist ivuxolimab. These receptors originate from an adult with an advanced solid tumor such as melanoma, head and neck, liver or kidney cancer. The CDR3 runs from the conserved cysteine through the conserved F or W.

v_gene,CDR3aa
TRBV29-1,CSVVGETNYGYTF
TRBV6-1,CASSRVRSGANVLTF
TRBV6-6,CASSYDIFGTEPFF
TRBV28,CASALGGSYNQPQHF
TRBV18,CASSPIPGGSGGDEQFF
TRBV5-6,CASSFPGTLKTYEQYF
TRBV18,CASSSVTGTSGGSHNTGELFF
TRBV19,CASSIGGRLYTDTQYF
TRBV5-6,CASSSFSGKNEQFF
TRBV27,CATSRDRIYNEQFF
TRBV15,CATSRSTRRNTGELFF
TRBV6-1,CASSDLTSGYEQYF
TRBV10-3,CAIRRLAGILGDTQYF
TRBV11-2,CASSLEGVDRALYNSPLHF
TRBV5-6,CASSFEAARAGELFF
TRBV9,CASSVDAGRHEQFF
TRBV2,CASSGRYSNQPQHF
TRBV6-4,CASSPPFTSVIGTDTQYF
TRBV28,CASSRSSYQETQYF
TRBV6-6,CASSYVEVTYEQYF
TRBV6-6,CASSYSVGQDTDTQYF
TRBV30,CAWSHPGQGWTEAFF
TRBV5-8,CASRAVRGANTEAFF
TRBV5-6,CASSPQGVETQYF
TRBV7-3,CASSLWGGSHNEQFF
TRBV4-2,CASSPLAGEGYEQYF
TRBV29-1,CSVGQGVSGANVLTF
TRBV14,CASSPPGHPYEQYF
TRBV28,CASSRSPGRDMDTQYF
TRBV9,CASSAAEAGYTF
TRBV30,CAWRGTTDTQYF
TRBV5-6,CASSLPGLNSGANVLTF
TRBV9,CASSHDYSGNTIYF
TRBV30,CAWRRTGGAKNIQYF
TRBV6-6,CASRSGTGAYEQYF
TRBV28,CASTPRGNEQFF
TRBV11-3,CASSWGGGNGEAFF
TRBV7-3,CASSLSGGARTGELFF
TRBV29-1,CSVEDLRVANTGELFF
TRBV28,CASSPGGYRNQPQHF
TRBV7-8,CASSPTGQGTGELFF
TRBV11-3,CASSPGTGMTYEQYF
TRBV30,CAWRGGLGQGGETQYF
TRBV6-6,CATGNGLTYEQYF
TRBV2,CASLAVQETQYF